The entry that follows covers one TCR beta chain sequence. What it binds is unknown. The repertoire was sequenced with immunoSEQ multiplex PCR; TCRdb's copy has only in-frame clones and lacks some. The data hold some 270,000 clones, with approximately 86% observed a single time. The data originate from a study of cytomegalovirus exposure and HLA in healthy donors. CDR3 length equals 13 residues. Trimming removed 0 bases from V and 6 bases from J, with 7 bases in between. Germline lookup yields CDR1 SGHRS and CDR2 YFSETQ. Findings of the study overall: The classifier reportedly diagnosed cytomegalovirus status with high specificity and sensitivity. In a later analysis, first-cohort TCR clusters were found to tend to co-occur in the roughly 120 validation repertoires.

This sequence originates from a woman under 30 in good health and CMV-seronegative. The sequencing sample was made of PBMCs. V and J are TRBV5-1 and TRBJ2-1, with D hard to call. The CDR3 DNA reads as TGCGCCAGCAGCTTGGTAACTTTCAATGAGCAGTTCTTC. Translated, it gives CASSLVTFNEQFF.